This TCR beta chain was profiled in a study of tissue T cells after allogeneic stem cell transplantation. Study findings and constraints: Anatomically similar tissues had similar TCR repertoires within each patient. Across patients, clones rarely overlapped, yet motif clusters were shared tissue-specifically.

TCRbeta CDR3 was sequenced at survey depth with template counts. This table comes from immunoSEQ multiplex PCR, and its TCRdb copy is limited to in-frame clones, with some not included. The sample records about 48,000 clones, 73% being singletons. Trimming removed 2 bases from V and 6 bases from J, with 8 bases in between. Germline CDR1 FNHDT, CDR2 SITEND (reference sequence). This CDR3 comprises 12 residues. Regarding this clone: Its matching antigen is unknown. Germline and genes: mouse. The missing CDR3 end, 1 residue past where the read stops, is filled in from the germline J gene.

Sequences were obtained from sorted cells pooled from one or two spleens. The chain combines TRBV19 with TRBJ1-1; D ambiguous. This sequence was found in a pool of C57BL/6 mice in good health. CDR3 bases read: TGTGCCAGCAGTATTGGGGTGGCAGAAGTCTTC. Translated, it gives CASSIGVAEVF. Given in full, the CDR3 is CASSIGVAEVFF.